Listed below are T cell receptor beta chains from one sample, sequenced in a study of cytomegalovirus exposure and HLA in healthy donors. Sequenced by immunoSEQ multiplex PCR; TCRdb stores in-frame clones only, minus some. The table has about 97,000 clones, 81% seen once. Source material: PBMCs. The receptors stem from a man aged 35 to 55 in good health and CMV-seropositive. The CDR3 runs from the conserved cysteine through the conserved F or W. The order of the fields is V gene, clone size, CDR3 length, J gene, D gene, CDR3 DNA, CDR3 protein. The D gene is left open where the match is weak. Size is stated for part of the rows, as once, few or many counts, or as a class when the clone is expanded.

TRBV18	few	13	TRBJ1-2	TRBD1	TGTGCCAGCTCACTCGGGACAGTTTATGGCTACACCTTC	CASSLGTVYGYTF
TRBV4-1	.	15	TRBJ1-1	TRBD1	TGCGCCAGCAGCTTCCGGACAGGGAAGAACACTGAAGCTTTCTTT	CASSFRTGKNTEAFF
TRBV15	few	12	TRBJ1-4	.	TGTGCCACCTCCCCGGGACAAGAAAAACTGTTTTTT	CATSPGQEKLFF
TRBV27	.	12	TRBJ1-2	.	TGTGCCAGCAGTAACGGGGGGAAGGGCTACACCTTC	CASSNGGKGYTF
TRBV6-1	.	11	TRBJ1-1	.	TGTGCCAGCAGTGAACTAAAGAGAGCTTTCTTT	CASSELKRAFF
TRBV9	.	13	TRBJ2-4	TRBD2	TGTGCCAGCAGCGTGGTAGCGGGGGGTCTTCAGTACTTC	CASSVVAGGLQYF
TRBV4-2	.	16	TRBJ2-2	TRBD2	TGTGCCAGCAGCCAGGGGACTAGCCGCAACACCGGGGAGCTGTTTTTT	CASSQGTSRNTGELFF
TRBV19	.	13	TRBJ1-1	.	TGTGCCAGTAGCCCCCACCATGCGGCTGAAGCTTTCTTT	CASSPHHAAEAFF
TRBV6-5	.	15	TRBJ2-5	.	TGTGCCAGCAGTCGAACAGGGATCGGTGTAGAGACCCAGTACTTC	CASSRTGIGVETQYF
TRBV28	.	14	TRBJ1-2	.	TGTGCCAGCACCCAGTACAGCGGGATGAATGGCTACACCTTC	CASTQYSGMNGYTF
TRBV7-8	.	15	TRBJ1-5	TRBD1	TGTGCCAGCAGCCCCGGACAGGTTAGCAATCAGCCCCAGCATTTT	CASSPGQVSNQPQHF
TRBV6-1	once	15	TRBJ2-1	.	TGTGCCAGCAGTGGCGGTCCGGACAATATGAGGGAGCAGTTCTTC	CASSGGPDNMREQFF
TRBV6-5	.	14	TRBJ2-7	TRBD1	TGTGCCAGCAGTAGGGACAGGGGCGGCTACGAGCAGTACTTC	CASSRDRGGYEQYF
TRBV5-1	.	13	TRBJ1-2	TRBD1	TGCGCCAGCAGCTTGGGACAGGGAGGTGGCTACACCTTC	CASSLGQGGGYTF
TRBV28	.	14	TRBJ2-4	.	TGTGCCAGCAGTTTACCCCACTCCGGAAACAGTCAGTACTTC	CASSLPHSGNSQYF
TRBV7-2	.	15	TRBJ2-6	.	TGTGCCAGCAGCTCGACCCCCTCTGGGGCCAACGGCCTGACTTTC	CASSSTPSGANGLTF
TRBV7-8	.	14	TRBJ2-7	TRBD1	TGTGCCACGCGGCCGACAGGGAAATCCTACGAGCAGTACTTC	CATRPTGKSYEQYF
TRBV6-1	.	14	TRBJ1-5	.	TGTGCCAGCAGTGAAGAAGGGGTAAGGCAGCCCCAGCATTTT	CASSEEGVRQPQHF
TRBV10-3	.	15	TRBJ1-5	TRBD1	TGTGCCATCAGTACGATGGACAGGGGCGGTCAGCCCCAGCATTTT	CAISTMDRGGQPQHF
TRBV27	.	12	TRBJ2-3	.	TGTGCCAGCAGTTCCAGGGGTGGTACGCAGTATTTT	CASSSRGGTQYF
TRBV6-1	.	12	TRBJ1-5	.	TGTGCCAGCAGTGGCGTCCGGGAGCCCCAGCATTTT	CASSGVREPQHF
TRBV14	.	12	TRBJ1-1	.	TGTGCCAGCAGCGGGGAGGGGACTGAAGCTTTCTTT	CASSGEGTEAFF
TRBV7-2	.	15	TRBJ1-1	.	TGTGCCAGCAGCTTAGGAAAGGGGTGGGCCACTGAAGCTTTCTTT	CASSLGKGWATEAFF
TRBV4-2	once	15	TRBJ2-7	.	TGTGCCAGCAGCCAAGCGGCGGCTAGCCTCTACGAGCAGTACTTC	CASSQAAASLYEQYF
TRBV6-1	.	15	TRBJ1-5	TRBD1	TGTGCCAGCACCCCGGGACAGGTTAGCAATCAGCCCCAGCATTTT	CASTPGQVSNQPQHF
TRBV12-5	.	15	TRBJ1-1	.	TGTGCTAGTGGTTCCCCTCGGCGGGAAAAAAATGAAGCTTTCTTT	CASGSPRREKNEAFF
TRBV5-5	.	13	TRBJ2-1	.	TGTGCCAGCAGCTTACGGCTAGTTGGTGAGCAGTTCTTC	CASSLRLVGEQFF
TRBV30	.	11	TRBJ1-2	.	TGTGCCTGTCCTCTTGGGGGGAGGTACACCTTC	CACPLGGRYTF
TRBV5-1	.	15	TRBJ2-1	TRBD2	TGCGCCAGCAGCTTGCAGGCGGGACTATACAATGAGCAGTTCTTC	CASSLQAGLYNEQFF
TRBV18	.	15	TRBJ1-3	.	TGTGCCAGCGTTCAGGCACAAAGCTCTGGAAACACCATATATTTT	CASVQAQSSGNTIYF
TRBV18	few	16	TRBJ1-1	TRBD1	TGTGCCAGCTCACCTTATGGGACAGGGCAGAACACTGAAGCTTTCTTT	CASSPYGTGQNTEAFF
TRBV6-5	few	14	TRBJ1-5	.	TGTGCCAGCAGAAAGCTAAGCCGAAATCAGCCCCAGCATTTT	CASRKLSRNQPQHF
TRBV5-1	once	18	TRBJ2-3	.	TGCGCCAGCAGCTTGGACAGGTTTACAGCGCGAAGCACAGATACGCAGTATTTT	CASSLDRFTARSTDTQYF
TRBV29-1	once	15	TRBJ2-3	TRBD2	TGCAGCGTTGAAGTGATGGGGGGGGTCACAGATACGCAGTATTTT	CSVEVMGGVTDTQYF
TRBV5-4	.	15	TRBJ1-2	TRBD1	TGTGCCAGCAGCCCCGCGGACAGGGGGCGCGTTGGCTACACCTTC	CASSPADRGRVGYTF
TRBV7-9	once	14	TRBJ2-2	.	TGTGCCAGCAGCTTATCGAGGGACACCGGGGAGCTGTTTTTT	CASSLSRDTGELFF
TRBV20-1	.	11	TRBJ1-1	.	TGCAGTGCTACGGGAGGGACTGAAGCTTTCTTT	CSATGGTEAFF
TRBV4-2	few	15	TRBJ1-2	TRBD1	TGTGCCAGCAGCCCACCCGGACAGGGAAAGGATGGCTACACCTTC	CASSPPGQGKDGYTF
TRBV5-1	.	13	TRBJ1-1	.	TGCGCCAGCAGCTTTGGGGAGGGCACTGAAGCTTTCTTT	CASSFGEGTEAFF
TRBV4-1	.	13	TRBJ1-5	.	TGCGCCAGCAGCCAAGATTTAATCCAGCCCCAGCATTTT	CASSQDLIQPQHF
TRBV5-1	once	15	TRBJ1-2	TRBD1	TGCGCCAGCAGCTTGGGTCAGGGGGAAAACTATGGCTACACCTTC	CASSLGQGENYGYTF
TRBV2	.	13	TRBJ1-2	.	TGTGCCAGCAGTTTCGACGATTACAGGGGCTACACCTTC	CASSFDDYRGYTF
TRBV19	once	12	TRBJ2-7	TRBD1	TGTGCCAGTAGTCGGGACAGCTACGAGCAGTACTTC	CASSRDSYEQYF
TRBV10-3	.	18	TRBJ2-1	TRBD2	TGTGCCATCTTAGCTCGGGACAGCGGACTAGCGGGGGGGAATGAGCAGTTCTTC	CAILARDSGLAGGNEQFF
TRBV7-6	.	16	TRBJ1-4	.	TGTGCCAGCTCTCAACAGGCCCGGAACACTAATGAAAAACTGTTTTTT	CASSQQARNTNEKLFF
TRBV2	.	14	TRBJ2-1	.	TGTGCCAGTTACCAGGGTCGTTTAAACAATGAGCAGTTCTTC	CASYQGRLNNEQFF
TRBV4-1	.	13	TRBJ2-2	.	TGCGCCAGCAGGCCTTTGGGGGGCGGGGAGCTGTTTTTT	CASRPLGGGELFF
TRBV6-5	.	15	TRBJ1-1	.	TGTGCCAGCAGTTACTCGACGGGGATGAACACTGAAGCTTTCTTT	CASSYSTGMNTEAFF
TRBV6-5	.	15	TRBJ1-5	TRBD1	TGTGCCAGCAGACGACAGGGAGTTAGCAATCAGCCCCAGCATTTT	CASRRQGVSNQPQHF
TRBV10-1	.	14	TRBJ1-2	TRBD1	TGCGCCAGCAGCAGCGGACAGGGCCACTATGGCTACACCTTC	CASSSGQGHYGYTF
TRBV30	.	13	TRBJ1-6	.	TGTGCCTGGAGCGCCGACAGTAGCTCACCCCTCCACTTT	CAWSADSSSPLHF